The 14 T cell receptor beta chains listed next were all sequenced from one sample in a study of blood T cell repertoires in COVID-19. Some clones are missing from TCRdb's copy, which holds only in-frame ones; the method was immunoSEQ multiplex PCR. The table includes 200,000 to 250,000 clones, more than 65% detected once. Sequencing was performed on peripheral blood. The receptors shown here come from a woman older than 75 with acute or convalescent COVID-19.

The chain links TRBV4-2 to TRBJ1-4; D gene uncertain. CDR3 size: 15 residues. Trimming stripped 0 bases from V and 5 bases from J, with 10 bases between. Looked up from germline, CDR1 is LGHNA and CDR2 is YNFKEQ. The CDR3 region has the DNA TGTGCCAGCAGCCAAGAAGGCTCGGGGAATGAAAAACTGTTTTTT. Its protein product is CASSQEGSGNEKLFF.

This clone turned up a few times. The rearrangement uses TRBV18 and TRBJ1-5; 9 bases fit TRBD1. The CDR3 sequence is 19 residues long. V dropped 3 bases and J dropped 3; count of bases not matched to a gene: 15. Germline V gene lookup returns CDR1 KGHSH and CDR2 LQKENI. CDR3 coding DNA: TGTGCCAGCTCACCCGGGGGGGACAGGGTTGCATGGTCCAATCAGCCCCAGCATTTT. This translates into CASSPGGDRVAWSNQPQHF.

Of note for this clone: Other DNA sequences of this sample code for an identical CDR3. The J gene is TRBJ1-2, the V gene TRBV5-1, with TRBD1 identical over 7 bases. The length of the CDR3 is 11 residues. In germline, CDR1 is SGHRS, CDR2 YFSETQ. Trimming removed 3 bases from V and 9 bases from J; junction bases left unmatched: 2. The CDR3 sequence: CASSSQGSYTF. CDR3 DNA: TGCGCCAGCAGCTCACAGGGGAGCTACACCTTC.

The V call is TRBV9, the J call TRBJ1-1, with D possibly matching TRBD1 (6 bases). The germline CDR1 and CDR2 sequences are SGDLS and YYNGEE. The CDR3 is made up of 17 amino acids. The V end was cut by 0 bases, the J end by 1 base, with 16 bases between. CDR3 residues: CASSVEPVGRGNTEAFF. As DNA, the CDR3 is TGTGCCAGCAGCGTAGAACCCGTGGGCAGGGGGAACACTGAAGCTTTCTTT.

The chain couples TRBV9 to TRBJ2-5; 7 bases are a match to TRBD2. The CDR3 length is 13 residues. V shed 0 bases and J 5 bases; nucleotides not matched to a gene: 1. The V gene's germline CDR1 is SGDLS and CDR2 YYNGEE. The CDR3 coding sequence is TGTGCCAGCAGCGTAGATAGCGGGGAGACCCAGTACTTC. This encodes CASSVDSGETQYF.

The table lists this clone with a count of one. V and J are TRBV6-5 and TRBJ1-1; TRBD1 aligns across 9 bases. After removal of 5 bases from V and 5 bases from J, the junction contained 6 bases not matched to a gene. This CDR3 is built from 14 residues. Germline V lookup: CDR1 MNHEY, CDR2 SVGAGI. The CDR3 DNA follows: TGTGCCAGCAGTATACAGGGGGCGAGTACTGAAGCTTTCTTT. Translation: CASSIQGASTEAFF.

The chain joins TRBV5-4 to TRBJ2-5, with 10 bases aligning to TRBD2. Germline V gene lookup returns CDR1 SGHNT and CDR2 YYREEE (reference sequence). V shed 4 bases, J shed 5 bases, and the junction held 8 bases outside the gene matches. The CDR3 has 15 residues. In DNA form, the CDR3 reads TGTGCCAGCAGCCGAGCGGGGGGGCTTGAGGAGACCCAGTACTTC. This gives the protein CASSRAGGLEETQYF.

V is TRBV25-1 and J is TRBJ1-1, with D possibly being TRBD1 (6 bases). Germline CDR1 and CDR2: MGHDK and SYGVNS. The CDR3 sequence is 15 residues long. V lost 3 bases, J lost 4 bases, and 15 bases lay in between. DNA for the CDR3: TGTGCCAGCAGTGAGGCAGGGGCATGGAGCACTGAAGCTTTCTTT. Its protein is CASSEAGAWSTEAFF.

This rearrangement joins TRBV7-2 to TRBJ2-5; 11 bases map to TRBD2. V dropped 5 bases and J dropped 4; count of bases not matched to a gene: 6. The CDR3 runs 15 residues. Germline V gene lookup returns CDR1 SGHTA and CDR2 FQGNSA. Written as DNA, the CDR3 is TGTGCCAGCAGCCAATCCCTAGCGGGGGGAGAGACCCAGTACTTC. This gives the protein CASSQSLAGGETQYF.

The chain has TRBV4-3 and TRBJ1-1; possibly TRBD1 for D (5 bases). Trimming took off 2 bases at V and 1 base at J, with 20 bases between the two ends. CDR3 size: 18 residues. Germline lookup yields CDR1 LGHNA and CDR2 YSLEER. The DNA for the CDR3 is TGCGCCAGCAGCCAAAAACCGGGACTCCAAGGTCGGAACACTGAAGCTTTCTTT. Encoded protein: CASSQKPGLQGRNTEAFF.

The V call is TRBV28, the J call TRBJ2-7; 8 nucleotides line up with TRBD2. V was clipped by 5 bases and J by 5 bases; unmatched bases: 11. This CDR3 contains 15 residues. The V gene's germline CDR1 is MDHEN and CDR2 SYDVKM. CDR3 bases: TGTGCCAGCAGTCCCCCCGGGGGGGCAAAGAACGAGCAGTACTTC. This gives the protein CASSPPGGAKNEQYF. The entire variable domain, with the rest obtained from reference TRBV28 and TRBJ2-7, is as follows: DVKVTQSSRYLVKRTGEKVFLECVQDMDHENMFWYRQDPGLGLRLIYFSYDVKMKEKGDIPEGYSVSREKKERFSLILESASTNQTSMYLCASSPPGGAKNEQYFGPGTRLTVT.

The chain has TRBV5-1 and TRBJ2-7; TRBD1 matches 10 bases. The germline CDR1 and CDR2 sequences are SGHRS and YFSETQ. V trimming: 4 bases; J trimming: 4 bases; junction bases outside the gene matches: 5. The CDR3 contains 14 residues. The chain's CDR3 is CASSPDRGSYEQYF. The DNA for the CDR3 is TGCGCCAGCAGCCCGGACAGGGGGAGTTACGAGCAGTACTTC.

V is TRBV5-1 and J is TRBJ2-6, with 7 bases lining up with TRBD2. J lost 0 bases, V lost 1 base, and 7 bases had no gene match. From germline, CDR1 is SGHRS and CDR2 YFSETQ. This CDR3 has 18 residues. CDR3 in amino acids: CASSLTVPGGSGANVLTF. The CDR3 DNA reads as TGCGCCAGCAGCTTGACCGTGCCGGGGGGCTCTGGGGCCAACGTCCTGACTTTC.

CDR3 amino acids: CASSLAKTAYSNQPQHF. The CDR3 nucleotides read TGTGCCAGCAGCTTAGCAAAGACAGCATATAGCAATCAGCCCCAGCATTTT. This chain links TRBV7-2 with TRBJ1-5; D perhaps matches TRBD1 (5 bases). From germline, CDR1 is SGHTA and CDR2 FQGNSA. This CDR3 is built from 17 residues. V lost 0 bases to trimming and J lost 0 bases, with 12 bases between them.